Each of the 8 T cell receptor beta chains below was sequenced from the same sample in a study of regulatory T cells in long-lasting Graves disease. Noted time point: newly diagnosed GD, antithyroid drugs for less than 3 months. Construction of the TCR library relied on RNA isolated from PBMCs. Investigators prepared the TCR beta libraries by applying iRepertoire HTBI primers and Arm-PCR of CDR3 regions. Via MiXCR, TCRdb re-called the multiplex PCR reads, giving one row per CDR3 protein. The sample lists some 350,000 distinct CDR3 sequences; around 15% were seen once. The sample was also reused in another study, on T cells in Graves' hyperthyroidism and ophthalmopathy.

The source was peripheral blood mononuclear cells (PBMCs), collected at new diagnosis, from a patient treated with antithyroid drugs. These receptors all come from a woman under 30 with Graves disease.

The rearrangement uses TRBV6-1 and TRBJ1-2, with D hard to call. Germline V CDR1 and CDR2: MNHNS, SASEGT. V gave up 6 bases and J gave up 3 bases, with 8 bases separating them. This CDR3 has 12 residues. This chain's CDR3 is CASSYRYYGYTF. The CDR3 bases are TGTGCCAGCAGCTACCGGTACTATGGCTACACCTTC.

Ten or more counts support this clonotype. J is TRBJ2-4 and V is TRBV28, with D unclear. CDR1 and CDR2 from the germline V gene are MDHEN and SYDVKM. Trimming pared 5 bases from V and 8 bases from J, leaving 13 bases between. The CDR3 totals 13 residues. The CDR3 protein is CASSTTEVDIQYF. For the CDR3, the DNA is TGTGCCAGCAGTACCACAGAGGTAGACATTCAGTACTTC.

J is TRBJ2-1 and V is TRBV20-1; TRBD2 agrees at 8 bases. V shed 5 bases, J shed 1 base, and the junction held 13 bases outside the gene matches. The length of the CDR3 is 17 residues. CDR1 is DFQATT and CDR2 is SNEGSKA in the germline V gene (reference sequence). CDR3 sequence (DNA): TGCAGTGCTGGAGTACGAGGGCGGGGGGTATCCTACAATGAGCAGTTCTTC. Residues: CSAGVRGRGVSYNEQFF.

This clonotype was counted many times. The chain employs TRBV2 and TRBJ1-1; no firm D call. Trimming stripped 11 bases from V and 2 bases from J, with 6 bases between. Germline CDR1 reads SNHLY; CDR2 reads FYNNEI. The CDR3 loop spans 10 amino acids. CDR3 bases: TGTGCCTCCGCTAACACTGAAGCTTTCTTT. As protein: CASANTEAFF. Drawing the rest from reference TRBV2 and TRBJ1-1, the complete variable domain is EPEVTQTPSHQVTQMGQEVILRCVPISNHLYFYWYRQILGQKVEFLVSFYNNEISEKSEIFDDQFSVERPDGSNFTLKIRSTKLEDSAMYFCASANTEAFFGQGTRLTVV.

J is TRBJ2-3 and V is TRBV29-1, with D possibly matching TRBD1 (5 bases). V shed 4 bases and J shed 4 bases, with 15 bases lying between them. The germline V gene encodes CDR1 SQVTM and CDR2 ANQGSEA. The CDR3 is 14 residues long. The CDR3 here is CSVGSQGVADTQYF. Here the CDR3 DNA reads TGCAGCGTTGGTTCGCAGGGCGTGGCAGATACGCAGTATTTT.

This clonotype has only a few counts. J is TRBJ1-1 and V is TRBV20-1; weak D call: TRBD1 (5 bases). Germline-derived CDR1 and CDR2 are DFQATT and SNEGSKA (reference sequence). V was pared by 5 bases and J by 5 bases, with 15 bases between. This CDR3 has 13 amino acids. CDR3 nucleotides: TGCAGTGCTGCCCAGGGATTGCGGACTGAAGCTTTCTTT. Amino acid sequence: CSAAQGLRTEAFF.

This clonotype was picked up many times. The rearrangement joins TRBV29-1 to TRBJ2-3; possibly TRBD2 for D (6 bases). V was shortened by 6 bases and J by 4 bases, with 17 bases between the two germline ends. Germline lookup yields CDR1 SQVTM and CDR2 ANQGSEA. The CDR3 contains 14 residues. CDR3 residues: CSVGGGSFPDTQYF. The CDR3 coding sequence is TGCAGCGTCGGGGGTGGCAGTTTCCCAGATACGCAGTATTTT.

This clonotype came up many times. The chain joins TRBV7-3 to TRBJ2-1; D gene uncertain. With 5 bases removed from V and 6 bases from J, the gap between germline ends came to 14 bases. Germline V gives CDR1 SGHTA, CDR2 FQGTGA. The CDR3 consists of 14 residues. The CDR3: CASSLIHEINEQFF. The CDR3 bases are TGTGCCAGCAGCCTTATTCACGAGATCAATGAGCAGTTCTTC. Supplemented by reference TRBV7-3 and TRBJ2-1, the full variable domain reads GAGVSQTPSNKVTEKGKYVELRCDPISGHTALYWYRQSLGQGPEFLIYFQGTGAADDSGLPNDRFFAVRPEGSVSTLKIQRTERGDSAVYLCASSLIHEINEQFFGPGTRLTVL.